The present TCR beta chain was sequenced within a study of breast tumors, draining lymph nodes, adjacent tissues. General observations from the study: Data only fit, rather than demonstrated, lymph node origin of most tumor T cells. Most tumor T cells seemingly derive from lymph node, then expand in tumor. Tumors had less TCR diversity than lymph nodes, more than nontumor tissue. Tumor and nontumor repertoires were significantly more similar in luminal-like than in basal-like breast cancer.

The CDR3 has 15 amino acids. The germline gives CDR1 SGHRS, CDR2 YFSETQ. J gave up 4 bases and V 0 bases, and 3 bases lay outside the gene matches. Samples came from axillary lymph nodes draining the breast cancer. Each CDR3 protein gets one entry after TCRdb re-called the multiplex PCR reads with MiXCR. The sample contains more than 80,000 distinct CDR3 sequences, 30% of which appear only once. Remarks on this clonotype: As yet, its antigen is unknown.

The receptor comes from a female donor with breast cancer. Some clones in this sample may be carry-over from other donors' samples. Specimen: axillary lymph node tissue. The V call is TRBV5-1, the J call TRBJ2-3; 9 bases match TRBD2. Here the CDR3 DNA reads TGCGCCAGCAGCTTGGCAGTAGCGGGAGCAGATACGCAGTATTTT. It specifies CASSLAVAGADTQYF.